This paragraph covers one T cell receptor beta chain sequence. Antigen specificity is unknown. This sample is part of a study of identifying expanded T cells in peripheral blood. General study results and limits: Clone count variance between approximately 2-week samples rose with total template count. Technical replicates showed roughly 1.2 changed clones; approximately two weeks about 16; four weeks 19.

During the collection period, no donor immune events like infections were recorded. The protocol was immunoSEQ multiplex PCR, while the TCRdb copy is restricted to in-frame clones and leaves out a portion. The sample contains around 82,000 clones, 80% to 85% of which appear only once. Trimming stripped 0 bases from V and 3 bases from J, with 11 bases between. CDR3 length: 15 residues. Germline CDR1 reads LNHNV; CDR2 reads YYDKDF (reference sequence). The TCR comes from a person aged 18 to 75 in good health. The sample was blood. J is TRBJ1-1 and V is TRBV15; the D gene is possibly TRBD1 (6 bases). This CDR3 is CATSRDLRGDTEAFF. The DNA for the CDR3 is TGTGCCACCAGCAGAGATCTCAGGGGAGACACTGAAGCTTTCTTT.